This is a list of T cell receptor beta chains from one sample in a study of shared clonotypes between healthy human individuals. TCRdb's table, derived via immunoSEQ multiplex PCR, lists solely in-frame clones and lacks some. The sample shows 1.6 million or so clones, approximately 98.5% of them seen only once. The sequencing sample was made of naive CD4+ T cells sorted from blood. These receptors were obtained from a man aged 30 to 45 in good health. Both conserved end residues are part of each CDR3. The order of the fields is D gene, V gene, clone size, J gene, CDR3 DNA, CDR3 protein. D genes are given only for firm matches. Size is omitted from some rows. Given values are once, few, many or a class for expanded clones.

.	TRBV14	.	TRBJ1-2	TGTGCCAGCAGTCCCGGACTAATCTCCGGCTACACCTTC	CASSPGLISGYTF
.	TRBV6-4	.	TRBJ2-3	TGTGCCAGCAGTGAATACACAAATGGGGATACGCAGTATTTT	CASSEYTNGDTQYF
.	TRBV2	.	TRBJ1-2	TGTGTGCGAGGAGTGAGGGATGGCTACACCTTC	CVRGVRDGYTF
.	TRBV7-2	.	TRBJ2-7	TGTGCCAGCAGCTACCAGGGTCAGTCCTACGAGCAGTACTTC	CASSYQGQSYEQYF
TRBD1	TRBV7-2	.	TRBJ1-1	TGTGCCAGCAGCCCACAGGGGAGTGACACTGAAGCTTTCTTT	CASSPQGSDTEAFF
.	TRBV7-9	.	TRBJ1-1	TGTGCCAGCAGCTTAATCACCCCGGGACTTGAAGCTTTCTTT	CASSLITPGLEAFF
TRBD2	TRBV25-1	.	TRBJ2-1	TGTGCCAGCAGTGTTAGTCTAGCGGGAGCTCATCAGCAGTTCTTC	CASSVSLAGAHQQFF
TRBD2	TRBV19	.	TRBJ2-1	TGTGCCAGTAGTATCGTAGCGGGAGTTAGATACAATGAGCAGTTCTTC	CASSIVAGVRYNEQFF
.	TRBV9	.	TRBJ1-4	TGTGCCAGCAGCGTAGTCCCGAGCGAAAAACTGTTTTTT	CASSVVPSEKLFF
.	TRBV30	.	TRBJ2-1	TGTGCCTGGAGTCCCGGGACACATTACAATGAGCAGTTCTTC	CAWSPGTHYNEQFF
.	TRBV19	.	TRBJ1-1	TGTGCCAGTAGTATTTCGGCAGGAGGAACCCTAGAAGCTTTCTTT	CASSISAGGTLEAFF
.	TRBV15	.	TRBJ2-7	TGTGCCACCAGACGGGACCTGTACTCCTACGAGCAGTACTTC	CATRRDLYSYEQYF
.	TRBV28	once	TRBJ2-1	TGTGCCAGCAGTTTAGTTGAAGGGAATGAGCAGTTCTTC	CASSLVEGNEQFF
.	TRBV9	.	TRBJ2-1	TGTGCCAGCAGCGTGGGCGCCACCCGCCAATATGAGCAGTTCTTC	CASSVGATRQYEQFF
.	TRBV9	.	TRBJ2-7	TGTGCCAGCAGCGTAGGTTCGGGAGTCGGGTCCGAGCAGTACTTC	CASSVGSGVGSEQYF
TRBD1	TRBV29-1	once	TRBJ2-1	TGCAGCGCCCCCGGGACAGGGTATGGTGAGCAGTTCTTC	CSAPGTGYGEQFF
.	TRBV18	.	TRBJ1-4	TGTGCGTCGGGCTCCCAGCCAACTAATGAAAAACTGTTTTTT	CASGSQPTNEKLFF
.	TRBV9	.	TRBJ2-5	TGTGCCAGCAGCGTAGGTATCAGGGATGAGACCCAGTACTTC	CASSVGIRDETQYF
TRBD2	TRBV4-2	.	TRBJ2-2	TGTGCCTTCAGAACCGGGACTAGCGGGAACACCGGGGAGCTGTTTTTT	CAFRTGTSGNTGELFF
.	TRBV6-5	once	TRBJ2-7	TGTGCCAGCAGCAATGGACCGACCCCCTACGAGCAGTACTTC	CASSNGPTPYEQYF
.	TRBV14	.	TRBJ1-4	TGTGCCAGCAGCCAAGAGGGCCGGGGGGAGGTTGAAAAACTGTTTTTT	CASSQEGRGEVEKLFF
TRBD2	TRBV19	.	TRBJ2-1	TGTGCCAGTAGTTCCCGGCTAACTAGCGGGAGCGATGAGCAGTTCTTC	CASSSRLTSGSDEQFF
TRBD2	TRBV6-1	.	TRBJ2-3	TGTGCCAGCAGCCGAAGGGGAGGGGATACGCAGTATTTT	CASSRRGGDTQYF
.	TRBV18	.	TRBJ2-1	TGTGCCAGCTCACCACCGAGGGGCGCGTACAATGAGCAGTTCTTC	CASSPPRGAYNEQFF
.	TRBV6-5	.	TRBJ2-7	TGTGCCAGCAGTTTTGTAGGCAGCGGCTACGAGCAGTACTTC	CASSFVGSGYEQYF
.	TRBV14	few	TRBJ1-3	TGTGCCAGCAGCCAAGATCGGGTTTTCTCTGGAAACACCATATATTTT	CASSQDRVFSGNTIYF
TRBD1	TRBV28	.	TRBJ1-5	TGTGCCAGCAGTTCCCGAACCAGGGGGGTCGGCAATCAGCCCCAGCATTTT	CASSSRTRGVGNQPQHF
.	TRBV10-3	.	TRBJ2-3	TGTGCCACCGTACAAGCGAGCACAGATACGCAGTATTTT	CATVQASTDTQYF
TRBD1	TRBV2	.	TRBJ2-5	TGTGCCAGCAGGGAACACGGGACAGGGGCCGAGACCCAGTACTTC	CASREHGTGAETQYF
TRBD2	TRBV28	once	TRBJ2-7	TGTGCCAGCAGCTGGGGCGGGAGATACGAGCAGTACTTC	CASSWGGRYEQYF
TRBD1	TRBV29-1	.	TRBJ1-2	TGCAGCGCTACAGGGGAGTCGAATGGCTACACCTTC	CSATGESNGYTF
TRBD2	TRBV14	.	TRBJ2-2	TGTGCCAGCAGCCAAGAAAGCGGGAGGGCCTCTCGTGGGGAGCTGTTTTTT	CASSQESGRASRGELFF
.	TRBV10-3	.	TRBJ1-2	TGTGCCATCAGTGAGTTTACCTCCGGGGGGAGAGACTACACCTTC	CAISEFTSGGRDYTF
.	TRBV4-2	.	TRBJ1-4	TGTGCCAGCAAGGGGGCTAATGAAAAACTGTTTTTT	CASKGANEKLFF
.	TRBV7-9	.	TRBJ1-1	TGTGCCAGCAGCCCGAGGTCTACCGGGAACACTGAAGCTTTCTTT	CASSPRSTGNTEAFF
.	TRBV7-1	.	TRBJ1-5	TGTGCCAGCAGCTTAGTAGCAAATCAGCCCCAGCATTTT	CASSLVANQPQHF
.	TRBV30	.	TRBJ1-5	TGTGCCTGGAGCGTACCTGGGGTCCGGGGCAATCAGCCCCAGCATTTT	CAWSVPGVRGNQPQHF
.	TRBV7-2	once	TRBJ1-2	TGTGCCAGCACCCCCTCCAGCCGGGGGAACTATGGCTACACCTTC	CASTPSSRGNYGYTF
.	TRBV30	.	TRBJ2-6	TGTGCCTGGAGTGTATCTGGGGCCAACGTCCTGACTTTC	CAWSVSGANVLTF
.	TRBV7-6	.	TRBJ1-3	TGTGCCAGCAGCTTGGAGAGGTGGGACTCTGGAAACACCATATATTTT	CASSLERWDSGNTIYF
TRBD1	TRBV5-5	.	TRBJ2-2	TGTGCCAGCAGCCTCGGGACAGGGTATCTTTCCGGGGAGCTGTTTTTT	CASSLGTGYLSGELFF
.	TRBV9	once	TRBJ2-7	TGTGCCAGCAGCGGGAGTCGAGGGGGCTCCTACGAGCAGTACTTC	CASSGSRGGSYEQYF
.	TRBV25-1	once	TRBJ2-1	TGTGCCAGCAGTGACCCGTCTCCGGCGGATGAGCAGTTCTTC	CASSDPSPADEQFF
TRBD1	TRBV7-3	.	TRBJ1-1	TGTGCCAGCAGCTCGGGGACAGGGAACACTGAAGCTTTCTTT	CASSSGTGNTEAFF
.	TRBV5-1	.	TRBJ2-5	TGCGCCAGCAGCTTGATGGAGCCAGGGACCCAGTACTTC	CASSLMEPGTQYF
.	TRBV5-1	.	TRBJ2-2	TGCGCCAGCAGCTGGGACTCTCTAGTGGGTGAGCCCGGGGAGCTGTTTTTT	CASSWDSLVGEPGELFF
.	TRBV6-1	.	TRBJ1-1	TGTGCCACCGAAGAGGGGGTGAACACTGAAGCTTTCTTT	CATEEGVNTEAFF
.	TRBV6-6	.	TRBJ1-5	TGTGCCAGCAGTTACGTTGCGGCCCCCCTCAATCAGCCCCAGCATTTT	CASSYVAAPLNQPQHF
TRBD1	TRBV27	.	TRBJ2-3	TGTGCCATTGGTTCTACAGGGGGCCCCACAGATACGCAGTATTTT	CAIGSTGGPTDTQYF
TRBD1	TRBV15	.	TRBJ1-4	TGTGCCACCAGCAGGACAGGGTGGGTTAATGAAAAACTGTTTTTT	CATSRTGWVNEKLFF
.	TRBV6-6	.	TRBJ2-1	TGTGCCAGCAGTTACCCGGTTTCAGGTTTCAATGAGCAGTTCTTC	CASSYPVSGFNEQFF
.	TRBV18	.	TRBJ2-7	TGTGCCAGCTCACCCCGAGGAGCGGTGACCTACGAGCAGTACTTC	CASSPRGAVTYEQYF
.	TRBV5-4	.	TRBJ2-1	TGTGCCAGCAGCTTGGTGGGGCTTAGCTCCTACAATGAGCAGTTCTTC	CASSLVGLSSYNEQFF
.	TRBV19	.	TRBJ1-5	TGTGCCAGTAGTGGAGACTGGGGCAATCAGCCCCAGCATTTT	CASSGDWGNQPQHF
.	TRBV29-1	.	TRBJ1-2	TGCAGCGTTGACTCTTACCCCTATGGCTACACCTTC	CSVDSYPYGYTF